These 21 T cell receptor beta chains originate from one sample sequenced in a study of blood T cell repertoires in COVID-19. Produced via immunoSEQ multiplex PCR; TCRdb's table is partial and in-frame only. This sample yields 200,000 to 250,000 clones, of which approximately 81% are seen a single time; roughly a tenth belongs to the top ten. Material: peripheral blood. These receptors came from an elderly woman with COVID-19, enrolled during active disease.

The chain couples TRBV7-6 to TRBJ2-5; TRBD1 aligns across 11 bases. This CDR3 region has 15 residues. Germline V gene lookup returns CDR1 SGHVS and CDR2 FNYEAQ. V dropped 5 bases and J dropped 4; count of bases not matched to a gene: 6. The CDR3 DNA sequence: TGTGCCAGCAGCCGGACAGGGGGCGGCGTAGAGACCCAGTACTTC. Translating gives CASSRTGGGVETQYF.

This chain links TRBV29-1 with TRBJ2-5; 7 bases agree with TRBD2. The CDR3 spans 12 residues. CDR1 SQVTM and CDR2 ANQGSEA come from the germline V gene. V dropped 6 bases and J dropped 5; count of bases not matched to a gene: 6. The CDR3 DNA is TGCAGCGTGGGGGGAGGGACGGAGACCCAGTACTTC. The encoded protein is CSVGGGTETQYF.

CDR3 in amino acids: CASSPLMVKGQSPLHF. The CDR3 DNA follows: TGTGCCAGCAGCCCATTGATGGTAAAGGGGCAGTCACCCCTCCACTTT. The chain employs TRBV28 and TRBJ1-6; D may be TRBD1 (5 bases). Per germline, CDR1 MDHEN and CDR2 SYDVKM. V was trimmed by 6 bases and J by 10 bases, leaving 22 bases between them. The CDR3 spans 16 residues. Full variable domain (outside the CDR3, taken from reference TRBV28 and TRBJ1-6): DVKVTQSSRYLVKRTGEKVFLECVQDMDHENMFWYRQDPGLGLRLIYFSYDVKMKEKGDIPEGYSVSREKKERFSLILESASTNQTSMYLCASSPLMVKGQSPLHFGNGTRLTVT.

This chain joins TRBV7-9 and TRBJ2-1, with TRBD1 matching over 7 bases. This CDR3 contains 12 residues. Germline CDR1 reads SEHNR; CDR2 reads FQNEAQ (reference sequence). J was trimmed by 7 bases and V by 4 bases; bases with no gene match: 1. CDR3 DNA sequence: TGTGCCAGCAGCTCACAGGGGAATGAGCAGTTCTTC. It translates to CASSSQGNEQFF.

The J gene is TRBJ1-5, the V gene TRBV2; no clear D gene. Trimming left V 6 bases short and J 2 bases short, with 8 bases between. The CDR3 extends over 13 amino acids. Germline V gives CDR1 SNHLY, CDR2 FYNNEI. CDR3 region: CASRDTGNQPQHF. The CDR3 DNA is TGTGCCAGCAGAGATACAGGCAATCAGCCCCAGCATTTT. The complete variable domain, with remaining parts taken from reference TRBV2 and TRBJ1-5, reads EPEVTQTPSHQVTQMGQEVILRCVPISNHLYFYWYRQILGQKVEFLVSFYNNEISEKSEIFDDQFSVERPDGSNFTLKIRSTKLEDSAMYFCASRDTGNQPQHFGDGTRLSIL.

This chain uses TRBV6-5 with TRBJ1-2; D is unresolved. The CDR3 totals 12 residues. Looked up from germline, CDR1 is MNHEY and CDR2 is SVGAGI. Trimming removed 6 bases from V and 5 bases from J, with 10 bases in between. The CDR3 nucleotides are TGTGCCAGCAGAGTGGGCGCGTATGGCTACACCTTC. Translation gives CASRVGAYGYTF.

CDR3 in DNA: TGTGCCAGCTCCCTACAGGGGCTGTTGGAGACCCAGTACTTC. It codes for CASSLQGLLETQYF. The chain is built from TRBV18 and TRBJ2-5, with 7 bases aligning to TRBD1. The CDR3 contains 14 residues. Germline V lookup: CDR1 KGHSH, CDR2 LQKENI. The J segment lost 5 bases and the V segment lost 6 bases, leaving 9 bases of the junction unmatched. The variable domain in full, with the rest retrieved from reference TRBV18 and TRBJ2-5, is NAGVMQNPRHLVRRRGQEARLRCSPMKGHSHVYWYRQLPEEGLKFMVYLQKENIIDESGMPKERFSAEFPKEGPSILRIQQVVRGDSAAYFCASSLQGLLETQYFGPGTRLLVL.

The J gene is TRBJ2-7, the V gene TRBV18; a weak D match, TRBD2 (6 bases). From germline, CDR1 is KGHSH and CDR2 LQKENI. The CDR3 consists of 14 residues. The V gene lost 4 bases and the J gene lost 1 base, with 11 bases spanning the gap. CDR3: CASSRGANSYEQYV. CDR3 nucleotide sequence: TGTGCCAGCTCACGCGGGGCCAATTCCTACGAGCAGTACGTC.

CDR3 nucleotide sequence: TGTGCCAGCAGCCTCCGACAGCCCTCCTACAATGAGCAGTTCTTC. Protein sequence: CASSLRQPSYNEQFF. The chain joins TRBV7-9 to TRBJ2-1, with a weak D call TRBD1 (5 bases). V was pared by 5 bases and J by 0 bases, with 11 bases between. This CDR3 contains 15 residues. The germline V gene encodes CDR1 SEHNR and CDR2 FQNEAQ (reference sequence).

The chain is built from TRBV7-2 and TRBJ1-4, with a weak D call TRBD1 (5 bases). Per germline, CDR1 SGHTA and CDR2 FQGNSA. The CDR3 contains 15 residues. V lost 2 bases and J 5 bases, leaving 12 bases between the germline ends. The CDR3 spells CASSLRGRNNEKLFF. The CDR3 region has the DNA TGTGCCAGCAGCTTAAGGGGCAGAAACAATGAAAAACTGTTTTTT.

CDR3 sequence: CASAEDGQHNEKLFF. CDR3 coding DNA: TGTGCCAGTGCGGAGGACGGACAGCATAATGAAAAACTGTTTTTT. This sequence joins TRBV28 and TRBJ1-4; D is possibly TRBD1 (6 bases). CDR3 length: 15 amino acids. V was trimmed by 9 bases and J by 4 bases, leaving 18 bases between them. Germline V lookup: CDR1 MDHEN, CDR2 SYDVKM.

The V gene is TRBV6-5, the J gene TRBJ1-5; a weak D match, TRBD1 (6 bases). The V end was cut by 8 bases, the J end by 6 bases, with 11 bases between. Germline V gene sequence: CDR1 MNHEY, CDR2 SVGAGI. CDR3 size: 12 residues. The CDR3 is CASGRGAQPQHF. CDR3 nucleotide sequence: TGTGCCAGCGGGAGGGGGGCTCAGCCCCAGCATTTT.

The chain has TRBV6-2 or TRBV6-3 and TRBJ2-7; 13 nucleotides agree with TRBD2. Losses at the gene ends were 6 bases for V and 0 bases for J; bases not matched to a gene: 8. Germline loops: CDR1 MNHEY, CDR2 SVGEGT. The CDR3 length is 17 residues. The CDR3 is CASSTRTSGGVSYEQYV. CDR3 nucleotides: TGTGCCAGCAGCACGCGGACTAGCGGGGGAGTCTCCTACGAGCAGTACGTC.

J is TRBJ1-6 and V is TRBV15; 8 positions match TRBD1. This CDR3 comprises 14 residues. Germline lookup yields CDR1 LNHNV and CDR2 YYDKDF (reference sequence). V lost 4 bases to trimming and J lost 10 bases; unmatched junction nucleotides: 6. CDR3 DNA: TGTGCCACCAGCAACGGACAGGGAGGATCACCCCTCCACTTT. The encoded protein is CATSNGQGGSPLHF.

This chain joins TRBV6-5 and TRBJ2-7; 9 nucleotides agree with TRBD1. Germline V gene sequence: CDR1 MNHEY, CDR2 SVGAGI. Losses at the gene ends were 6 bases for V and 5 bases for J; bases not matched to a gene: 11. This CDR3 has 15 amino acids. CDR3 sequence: CASRAPGQGWDEQYF. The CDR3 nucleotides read TGTGCCAGCAGAGCCCCGGGACAGGGTTGGGACGAGCAGTACTTC.

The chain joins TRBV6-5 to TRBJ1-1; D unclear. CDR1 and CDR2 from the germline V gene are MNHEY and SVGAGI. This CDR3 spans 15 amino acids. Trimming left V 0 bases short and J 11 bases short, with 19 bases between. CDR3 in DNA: TGTGCCAGCAGTTACTCGATTGGCGGCTACGGAGGGGCTTTCTTT. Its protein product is CASSYSIGGYGGAFF.

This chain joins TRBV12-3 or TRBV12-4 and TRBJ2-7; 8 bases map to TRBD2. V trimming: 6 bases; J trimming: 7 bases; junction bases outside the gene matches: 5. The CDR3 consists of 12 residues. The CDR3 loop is CASSQSGGEQYV. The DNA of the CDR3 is TGTGCCAGCAGCCAGAGCGGGGGAGAGCAGTACGTC.

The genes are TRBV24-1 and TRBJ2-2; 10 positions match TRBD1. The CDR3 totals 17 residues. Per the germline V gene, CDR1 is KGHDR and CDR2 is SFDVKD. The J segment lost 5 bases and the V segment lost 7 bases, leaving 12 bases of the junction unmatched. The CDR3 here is CATRGTGAESGTGELFF. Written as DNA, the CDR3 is TGTGCCACCAGAGGGACAGGGGCCGAAAGCGGGACCGGGGAGCTGTTTTTT.

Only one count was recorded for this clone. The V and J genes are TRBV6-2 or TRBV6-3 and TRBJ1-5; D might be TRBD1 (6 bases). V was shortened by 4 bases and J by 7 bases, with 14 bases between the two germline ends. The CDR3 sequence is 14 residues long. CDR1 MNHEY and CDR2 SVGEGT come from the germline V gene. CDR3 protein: CASSSNTGNQPQHF. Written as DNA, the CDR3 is TGTGCCAGCAGTTCGAACACAGGGAACCAGCCCCAGCATTTT.

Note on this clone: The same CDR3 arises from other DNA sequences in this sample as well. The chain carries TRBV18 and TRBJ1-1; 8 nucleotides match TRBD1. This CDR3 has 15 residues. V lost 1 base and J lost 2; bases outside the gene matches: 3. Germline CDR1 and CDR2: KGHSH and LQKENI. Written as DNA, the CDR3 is TGTGCCAGCTCACCACGCACAGGGGGTAACACTGAAGCTTTCTTT. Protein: CASSPRTGGNTEAFF.

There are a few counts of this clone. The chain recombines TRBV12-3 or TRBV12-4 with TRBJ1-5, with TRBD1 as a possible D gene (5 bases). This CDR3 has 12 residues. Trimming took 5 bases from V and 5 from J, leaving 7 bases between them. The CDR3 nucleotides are TGTGCCAGCAGTGCGGGGCATCAGCCCCAGCATTTT. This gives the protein CASSAGHQPQHF.